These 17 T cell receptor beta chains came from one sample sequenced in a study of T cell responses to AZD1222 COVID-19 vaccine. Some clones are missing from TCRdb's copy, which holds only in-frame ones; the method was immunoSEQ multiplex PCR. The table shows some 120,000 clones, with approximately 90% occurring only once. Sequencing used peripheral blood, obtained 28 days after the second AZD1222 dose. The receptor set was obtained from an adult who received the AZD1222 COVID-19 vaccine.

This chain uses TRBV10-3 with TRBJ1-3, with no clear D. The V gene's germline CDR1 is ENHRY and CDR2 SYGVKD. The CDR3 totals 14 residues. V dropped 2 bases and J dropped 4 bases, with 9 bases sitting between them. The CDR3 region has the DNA TGTGCCATCAGTGAGATGGGAATCGGAAACACCATATATTTT. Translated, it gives CAISEMGIGNTIYF.

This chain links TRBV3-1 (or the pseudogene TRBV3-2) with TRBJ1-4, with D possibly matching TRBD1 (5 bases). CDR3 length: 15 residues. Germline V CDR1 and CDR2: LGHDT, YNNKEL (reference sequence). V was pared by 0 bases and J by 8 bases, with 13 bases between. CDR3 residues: CASSQETRAGEKLFF. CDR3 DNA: TGTGCCAGCAGCCAAGAAACCAGGGCAGGAGAAAAACTGTTTTTT.

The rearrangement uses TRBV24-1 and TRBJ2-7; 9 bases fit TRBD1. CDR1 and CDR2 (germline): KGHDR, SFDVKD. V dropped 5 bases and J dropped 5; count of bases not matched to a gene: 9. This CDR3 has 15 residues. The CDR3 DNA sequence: TGTGCCACCAGTGGAGCCGGGACAGGGTCCCACGAGCAGTACTTC. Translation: CATSGAGTGSHEQYF.

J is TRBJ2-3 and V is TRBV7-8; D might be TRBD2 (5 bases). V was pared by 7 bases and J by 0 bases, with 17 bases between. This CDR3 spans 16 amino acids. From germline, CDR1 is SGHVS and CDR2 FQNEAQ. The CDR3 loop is CASKFRGAASTDTQYF. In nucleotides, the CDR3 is TGTGCCAGCAAGTTTCGGGGTGCTGCTAGCACAGATACGCAGTATTTT.

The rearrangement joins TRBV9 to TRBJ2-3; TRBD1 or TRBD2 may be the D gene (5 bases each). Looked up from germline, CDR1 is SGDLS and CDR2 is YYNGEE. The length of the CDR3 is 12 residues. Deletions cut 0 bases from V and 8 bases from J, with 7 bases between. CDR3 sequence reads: CASSVDGGTQYF. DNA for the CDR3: TGTGCCAGCAGCGTAGATGGGGGTACGCAGTATTTT.

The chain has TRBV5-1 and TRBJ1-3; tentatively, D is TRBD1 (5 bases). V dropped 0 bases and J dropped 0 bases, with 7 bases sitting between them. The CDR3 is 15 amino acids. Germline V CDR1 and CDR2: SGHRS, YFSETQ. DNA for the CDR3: TGCGCCAGCAGCTTGGAAGGGGCCTCTGGAAACACCATATATTTT. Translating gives CASSLEGASGNTIYF. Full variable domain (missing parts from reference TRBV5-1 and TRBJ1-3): KAGVTQTPRYLIKTRGQQVTLSCSPISGHRSVSWYQQTPGQGLQFLFEYFSETQRNKGNFPGRFSGRQFSNSRSEMNVSTLELGDSALYLCASSLEGASGNTIYFGEGSWLTVV.

The CDR3 is CASSLRSGELFF. The CDR3 DNA is TGTGCCAGCAGCTTACGGTCCGGGGAGCTGTTTTTT. This sequence joins TRBV11-1 and TRBJ2-2; no clear D gene. Trimming took off 2 bases at V and 6 bases at J, with 4 bases between the two ends. Germline CDR1 is SGHAT and CDR2 is FQDESV (reference sequence). The CDR3 has 12 residues. The full variable domain, its missing parts supplied by reference TRBV11-1 and TRBJ2-2, is EAEVAQSPRYKITEKSQAVAFWCDPISGHATLYWYRQILGQGPELLVQFQDESVVDDSQLPKDRFSAERLKGVDSTLKIQPAELGDSAMYLCASSLRSGELFFGEGSRLTVL.

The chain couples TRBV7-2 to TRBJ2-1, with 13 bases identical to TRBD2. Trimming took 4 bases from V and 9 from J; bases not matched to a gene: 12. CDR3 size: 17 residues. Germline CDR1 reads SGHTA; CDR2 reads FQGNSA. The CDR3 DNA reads TGTGCCAGCAGCTCCCCAACTAGCGGGGGGGCCTGGGGTGAGCAGTTCTTC. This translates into CASSSPTSGGAWGEQFF.

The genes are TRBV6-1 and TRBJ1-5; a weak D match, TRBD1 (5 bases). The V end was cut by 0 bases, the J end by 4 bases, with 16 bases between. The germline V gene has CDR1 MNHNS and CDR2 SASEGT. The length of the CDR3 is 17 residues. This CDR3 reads CASSEAISGTGNQPQHF. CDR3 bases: TGTGCCAGCAGTGAAGCCATCAGCGGGACGGGGAATCAGCCCCAGCATTTT.

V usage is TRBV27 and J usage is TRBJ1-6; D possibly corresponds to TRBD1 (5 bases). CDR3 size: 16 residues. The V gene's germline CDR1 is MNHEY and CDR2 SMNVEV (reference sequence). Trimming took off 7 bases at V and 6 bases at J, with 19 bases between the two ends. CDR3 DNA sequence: TGTGCCAGCACCCCCCGGGCTGGGGGAGGTAATTCACCCCTCCACTTT. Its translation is CASTPRAGGGNSPLHF.

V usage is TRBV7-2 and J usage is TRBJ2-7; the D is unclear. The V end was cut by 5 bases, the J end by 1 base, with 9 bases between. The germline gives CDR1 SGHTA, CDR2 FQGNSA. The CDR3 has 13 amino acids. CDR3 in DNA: TGTGCCAGCAGCCCCGTCGATTCCTACGAGCAGTACTTC. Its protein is CASSPVDSYEQYF.

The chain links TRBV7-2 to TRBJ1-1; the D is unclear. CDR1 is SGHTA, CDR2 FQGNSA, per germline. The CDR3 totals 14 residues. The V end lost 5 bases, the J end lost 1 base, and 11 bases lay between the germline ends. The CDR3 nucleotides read TGTGCCAGCAGCCCCGACCCGGGGAACACTGAAGCTTTCTTT. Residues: CASSPDPGNTEAFF.

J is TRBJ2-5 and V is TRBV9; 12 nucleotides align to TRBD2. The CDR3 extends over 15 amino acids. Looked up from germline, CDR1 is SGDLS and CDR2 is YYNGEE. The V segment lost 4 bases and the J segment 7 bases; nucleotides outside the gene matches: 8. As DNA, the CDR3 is TGTGCCAGCAGCCCCCGACTAGCGGGGGTAGGGACCCAGTACTTC. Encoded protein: CASSPRLAGVGTQYF.

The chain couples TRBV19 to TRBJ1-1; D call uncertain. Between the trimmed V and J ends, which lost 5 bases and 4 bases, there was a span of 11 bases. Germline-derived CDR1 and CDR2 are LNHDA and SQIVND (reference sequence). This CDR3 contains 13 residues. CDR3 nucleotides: TGTGCCAGTAGTTTTGTTCCCTCCACTGAAGCTTTCTTT. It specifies CASSFVPSTEAFF.

The CDR3 sequence is CSAGAEQYF. The CDR3 nucleotides read TGCAGTGCTGGGGCGGAGCAGTACTTC. The chain employs TRBV20-1 and TRBJ2-7, with TRBD1 as a possible D gene (5 bases). Trimming took 5 bases from V and 7 from J, leaving 6 bases between them. The V gene's germline CDR1 is DFQATT and CDR2 SNEGSKA (reference sequence). CDR3 length: 9 amino acids.

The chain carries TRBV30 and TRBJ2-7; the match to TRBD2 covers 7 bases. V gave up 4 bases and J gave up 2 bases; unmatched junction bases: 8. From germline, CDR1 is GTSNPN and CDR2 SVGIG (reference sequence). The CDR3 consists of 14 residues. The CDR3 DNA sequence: TGTGCCTGGACCGAACTAGCGTTTGCCTACGAGCAGTACTTC. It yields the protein CAWTELAFAYEQYF. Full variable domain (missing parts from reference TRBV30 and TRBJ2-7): SQTIHQWPATLVQPVGSPLSLECTVEGTSNPNLYWYRQAAGRGLQLLFYSVGIGQISSEVPQNLSASRPQDRQFILSSKKLLLSDSGFYLCAWTELAFAYEQYFGPGTRLTVT.

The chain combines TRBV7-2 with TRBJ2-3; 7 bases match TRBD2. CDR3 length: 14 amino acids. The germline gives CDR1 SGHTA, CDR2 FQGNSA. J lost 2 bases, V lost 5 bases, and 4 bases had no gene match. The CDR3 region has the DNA TGTGCCAGCAGCCTCCGGGACTACACAGATACGCAGTATTTT. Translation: CASSLRDYTDTQYF.